This entry lists 19 T cell receptor beta chains sequenced from one sample in a study of CD8 T cells in ankylosing spondylitis. TCRdb processed the 5' RACE reads anew with MiXCR; each CDR3 protein has one entry. The sample carries a few hundred thousand distinct CDR3 sequences, 18% recorded once. Specimen: blood, either unsorted or a sorted T cell fraction (not recorded which). These receptor sequences come from a male donor with ankylosing spondylitis or in good health (not recorded which).

This clonotype has only one observation. This chain connects TRBV4-1 to TRBJ1-1; a possible D gene is TRBD1 (5 bases). V dropped 1 base and J dropped 1 base, with 10 bases sitting between them. Germline V gene lookup returns CDR1 MGHRA and CDR2 YSYEKL. This CDR3 is built from 15 residues. This CDR3 is CASSQGLGQNTEAFF. The CDR3, as DNA: TGCGCCAGCAGCCAAGGTCTTGGACAGAACACTGAAGCTTTCTTT.

With regard to this clonotype: The germline gene is not matched at one end of the junction; a read error may be the cause. V gene TRBV12-3 or TRBV12-4 combines with J gene TRBJ2-2; D not resolved. The CDR3 has 15 residues. CDR3 sequence: CASRPLLMNSGELFF. The CDR3 DNA is TGTGCCAGCAGGCCCCTCCTAATGAACTCCGGGGAGCTGTTTTTT.

The rearrangement links TRBV20-1 to TRBJ2-5; 15 bases fit TRBD2. The J segment lost 5 bases and the V segment lost 3 bases, leaving 4 bases of the junction unmatched. This CDR3 spans 15 amino acids. Germline CDR1 and CDR2: DFQATT and SNEGSKA (reference sequence). This CDR3 reads CSARPGLAGGETQYF. The CDR3 bases are TGCAGTGCTAGGCCGGGACTAGCGGGAGGCGAGACCCAGTACTTC.

The table lists this clonotype with a few counts. V is TRBV27 and J is TRBJ2-1; 7 nucleotides align to TRBD1. Losses at the gene ends were 2 bases for V and 9 bases for J; bases not matched to a gene: 4. Germline V gives CDR1 MNHEY, CDR2 SMNVEV (reference sequence). This CDR3 is built from 13 residues. This CDR3 reads CASSLLGGTEQFF. As DNA, the CDR3 is TGTGCCAGCAGTTTACTAGGGGGCACTGAGCAGTTCTTC.

CDR3 sequence: CSAGFLVTEAFF. For the CDR3, the DNA is TGCAGTGCTGGCTTCTTAGTCACTGAAGCTTTCTTT. The chain recombines TRBV20-1 with TRBJ1-1, with no clear D. The CDR3 runs 12 residues. The germline V and J ends were trimmed by 5 bases and 4 bases, with 11 bases remaining between them. CDR1 and CDR2 from the germline V gene are DFQATT and SNEGSKA (reference sequence).

This clonotype was seen more than once but under ten times. The chain joins TRBV10-3 to TRBJ2-2, with D hard to call. The CDR3 length is 16 residues. Germline V gene sequence: CDR1 ENHRY, CDR2 SYGVKD. V was clipped by 3 bases and J by 0 bases, with 11 bases between them. Written as DNA, the CDR3 is TGTGCCATCAGTGACTCACGACGGACGAACACCGGGGAGCTGTTTTTT. Translated, it gives CAISDSRRTNTGELFF.

The chain links TRBV15 to TRBJ2-1; D gene unclear. The CDR3 consists of 19 residues. V dropped 1 base and J dropped 0 bases, with 19 bases sitting between them. CDR1 LNHNV and CDR2 YYDKDF come from the germline V gene (reference sequence). The chain's CDR3 is CATSRAPADPKSSYNEQFF. The DNA of the CDR3 is TGTGCCACCAGCAGAGCCCCGGCGGACCCTAAAAGCTCCTACAATGAGCAGTTCTTC.

This clonotype was observed a few times. The chain joins TRBV20-1 to TRBJ2-5; tentatively, D is TRBD2 (5 bases). Trimming left V 2 bases short and J 1 base short, with 14 bases between. Germline V CDR1 and CDR2: DFQATT, SNEGSKA (reference sequence). The CDR3 has 15 residues. The CDR3 coding sequence is TGCAGTGCTAGACGGTACGGGGTCACCCAAGAGACCCAGTACTTC. This gives the protein CSARRYGVTQETQYF.

This clonotype was detected only a few times. V usage is TRBV4-1 and J usage is TRBJ2-5; tentative D call: TRBD1 (6 bases). CDR1 and CDR2 (germline): MGHRA, YSYEKL. V was pared by 0 bases and J by 5 bases, with 16 bases between. The CDR3 spans 16 residues. The CDR3 nucleotides are TGCGCCAGCAGCCAAGATGCGGCAGGGGCTACCGAGACCCAGTACTTC. Translated: CASSQDAAGATETQYF.

This clonotype was counted ten times or more. The genes are TRBV4-3 and TRBJ2-5, with D tentatively TRBD2 (6 bases). This CDR3 spans 14 amino acids. Germline CDR1 reads LGHNA; CDR2 reads YSLEER. Between the trimmed V and J ends, which lost 0 bases and 4 bases, there was a span of 9 bases. The CDR3 reads CASSQDGGRETQYF. The CDR3 DNA reads TGCGCCAGCAGCCAAGATGGGGGGAGAGAGACCCAGTACTTC.

This clonotype was seen a handful of times. The chain couples TRBV12-3 or TRBV12-4 to TRBJ2-7; weak D call: TRBD1 (6 bases). The CDR3 runs 13 residues. V was cut by 6 bases and J by 0 bases, with 9 bases left in between. CDR3 region: CASRYRDSYEQYF. CDR3 in DNA: TGTGCCAGCAGATACAGGGACTCCTACGAGCAGTACTTC.

This clonotype was counted only a few times. The V call is TRBV6-5, the J call TRBJ2-5; 11 bases fit TRBD2. The germline V gene has CDR1 MNHEY and CDR2 SVGAGI. The length of the CDR3 is 17 residues. The V and J ends lost 1 base and 4 bases, in that order; junction bases with no gene match: 8. Written as DNA, the CDR3 is TGTGCCAGCAGTTACTTCGGGACTAGCGGAGTCGGAGAGACCCAGTACTTC. It yields the protein CASSYFGTSGVGETQYF.

This clonotype was seen a handful of times. This chain joins TRBV29-1 and TRBJ2-7, with D perhaps matching TRBD1 or TRBD2 (5 bases each). This CDR3 is built from 13 residues. The V end was cut by 5 bases, the J end by 0 bases, with 11 bases between. Germline-derived CDR1 and CDR2 are SQVTM and ANQGSEA. In nucleotides, the CDR3 is TGCAGCGTTACCGGGACGGACTCCTACGAGCAGTACTTC. This codes for CSVTGTDSYEQYF.

The sample holds a few counts of this clonotype. The rearrangement uses TRBV10-3 and TRBJ2-3, with a weak D call TRBD1 (5 bases). The germline gives CDR1 ENHRY, CDR2 SYGVKD. The CDR3 contains 15 residues. V was trimmed by 3 bases and J by 2 bases, leaving 12 bases between them. The DNA of the CDR3 is TGTGCCATCAGTGACTTCAGGGCCAACACAGATACGCAGTATTTT. Translated, it gives CAISDFRANTDTQYF.

The chain employs TRBV19 and TRBJ2-7; 11 nucleotides line up with TRBD2. The germline V gene has CDR1 LNHDA and CDR2 SQIVND (reference sequence). The CDR3 sequence is 15 residues long. With 10 bases clipped from V and 2 bases from J, the junction kept 10 bases outside the gene matches. CDR3 sequence: CAIASTSGIAYEQYF. CDR3 nucleotide sequence: TGTGCCATCGCGTCGACTAGCGGGATAGCCTACGAGCAGTACTTC.

This clonotype showed up many times. V usage is TRBV7-6 and J usage is TRBJ2-1; 8 nucleotides agree with TRBD2. There are 14 residues in the CDR3. Germline assignment: CDR1 SGHVS and CDR2 FNYEAQ. V lost 5 bases and J lost 6; bases outside the gene matches: 6. The CDR3 sequence: CASSQGLGGNEQFF. DNA of the CDR3: TGTGCCAGCAGCCAGGGACTAGGGGGCAATGAGCAGTTCTTC.

The J gene is TRBJ2-5, the V gene TRBV29-1; possibly TRBD1 for D (5 bases). Germline V gene data show CDR1 as SQVTM and CDR2 as ANQGSEA. The CDR3 extends over 13 amino acids. V lost 0 bases to trimming and J lost 6 bases, with 11 bases between them. DNA of the CDR3: TGCAGCGTTGAAGATCAGCAGGGAAAGACCCAGTACTTC. Protein sequence: CSVEDQQGKTQYF.

This clonotype was detected many times. V usage is TRBV6-2 or TRBV6-3 and J usage is TRBJ2-7, with 7 nucleotides matching TRBD1. Trimming removed 6 bases from V and 3 bases from J; junction bases left unmatched: 5. Per the germline V gene, CDR1 is MNHEY and CDR2 is SVGEGT. The CDR3 is 13 residues long. CDR3 sequence reads: CASSGTEVYEQYF. The DNA of the CDR3 is TGTGCCAGCAGCGGGACAGAAGTCTACGAGCAGTACTTC.

The chain uses TRBV4-1 and TRBJ1-1; 7 nucleotides match TRBD1. Germline V gives CDR1 MGHRA, CDR2 YSYEKL. V lost 0 bases and J lost 3; bases outside the gene matches: 10. This CDR3 has 17 amino acids. In nucleotides, the CDR3 is TGCGCCAGCAGCCAAGATTTTGAGGGGGCGCGGGACACTGAAGCTTTCTTT. This codes for CASSQDFEGARDTEAFF.